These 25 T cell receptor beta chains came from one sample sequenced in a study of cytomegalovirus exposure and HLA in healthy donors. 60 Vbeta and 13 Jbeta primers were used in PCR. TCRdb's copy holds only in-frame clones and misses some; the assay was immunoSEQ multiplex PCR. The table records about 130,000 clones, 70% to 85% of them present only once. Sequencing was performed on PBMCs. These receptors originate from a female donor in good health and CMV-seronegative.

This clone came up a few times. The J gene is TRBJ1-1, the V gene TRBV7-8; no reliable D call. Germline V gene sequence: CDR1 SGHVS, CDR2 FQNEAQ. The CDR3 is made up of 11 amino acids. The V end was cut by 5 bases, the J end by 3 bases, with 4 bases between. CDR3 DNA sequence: TGTGCCAGCAGCCCTGACACTGAAGCTTTCTTT. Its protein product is CASSPDTEAFF.

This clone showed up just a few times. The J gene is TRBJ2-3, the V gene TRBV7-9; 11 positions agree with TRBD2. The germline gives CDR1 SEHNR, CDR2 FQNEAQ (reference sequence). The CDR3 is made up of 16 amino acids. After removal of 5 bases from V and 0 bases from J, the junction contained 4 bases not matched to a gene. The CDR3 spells CASSLSGGVSTDTQYF. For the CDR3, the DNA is TGTGCCAGCAGCCTTAGCGGGGGGGTTAGCACAGATACGCAGTATTTT.

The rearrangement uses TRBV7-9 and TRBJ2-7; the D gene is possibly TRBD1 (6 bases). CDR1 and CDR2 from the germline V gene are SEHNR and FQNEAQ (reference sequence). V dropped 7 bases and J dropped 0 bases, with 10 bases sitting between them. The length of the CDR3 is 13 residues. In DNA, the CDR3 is TGTGCCAGCACCGACAGGCACTCCTACGAGCAGTACTTC. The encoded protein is CASTDRHSYEQYF.

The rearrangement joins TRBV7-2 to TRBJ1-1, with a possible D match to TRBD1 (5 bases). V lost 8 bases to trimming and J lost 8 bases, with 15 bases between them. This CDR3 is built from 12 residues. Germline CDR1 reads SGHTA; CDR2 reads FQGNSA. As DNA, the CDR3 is TGTGCCAGCCGCGGGGCAGGGCGGGAAGCTTTCTTT. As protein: CASRGAGREAFF.

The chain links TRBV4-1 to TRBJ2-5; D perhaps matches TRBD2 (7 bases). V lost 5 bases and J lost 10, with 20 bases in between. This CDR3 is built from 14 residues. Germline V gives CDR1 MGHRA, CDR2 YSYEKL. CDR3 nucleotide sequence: TGCGCCAGCAGCTATGGACTAGGGGGTGGGGACCAGTACTTC. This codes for CASSYGLGGGDQYF.

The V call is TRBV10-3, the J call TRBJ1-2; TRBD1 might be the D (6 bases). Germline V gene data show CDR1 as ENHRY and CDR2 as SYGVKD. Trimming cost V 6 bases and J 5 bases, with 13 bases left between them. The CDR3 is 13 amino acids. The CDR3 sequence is CAISRGVKYGYTF. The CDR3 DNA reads TGTGCCATCAGCAGGGGTGTGAAGTATGGCTACACCTTC.

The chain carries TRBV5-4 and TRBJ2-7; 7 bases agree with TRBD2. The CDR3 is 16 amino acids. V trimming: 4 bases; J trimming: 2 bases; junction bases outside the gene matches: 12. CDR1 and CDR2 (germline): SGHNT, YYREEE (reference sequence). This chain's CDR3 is CASSQGGSRLTYEQYF. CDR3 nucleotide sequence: TGTGCCAGCAGCCAGGGCGGGAGTCGGTTAACCTACGAGCAGTACTTC. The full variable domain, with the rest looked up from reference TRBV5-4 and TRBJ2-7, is ETGVTQSPTHLIKTRGQQVTLRCSSQSGHNTVSWYQQALGQGPQFIFQYYREEENGRGNFPPRFSGLQFPNYSSELNVNALELDDSALYLCASSQGGSRLTYEQYFGPGTRLTVT.

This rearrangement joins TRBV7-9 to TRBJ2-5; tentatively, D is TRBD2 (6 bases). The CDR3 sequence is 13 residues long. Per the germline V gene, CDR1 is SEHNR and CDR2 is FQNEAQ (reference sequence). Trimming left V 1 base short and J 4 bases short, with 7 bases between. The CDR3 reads CASSLGSGETQYF. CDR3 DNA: TGTGCCAGCAGCTTAGGTAGCGGAGAGACCCAGTACTTC.

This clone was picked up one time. The CDR3 loop reads CASSLRVEQPQHF. As DNA, the CDR3 is TGTGCCAGCTCACTCAGGGTGGAGCAGCCCCAGCATTTT. V usage is TRBV18 and J usage is TRBJ1-5; TRBD1 is a possible D gene (5 bases). Per germline, CDR1 KGHSH and CDR2 LQKENI. The CDR3 covers 13 residues. Trimming took 4 bases from V and 7 from J, leaving 11 bases between them.

The CDR3 region is CASTGTSGKNIQYF. For the CDR3, the DNA is TGTGCCAGTACCGGGACTAGCGGTAAAAACATTCAGTACTTC. The chain couples TRBV19 to TRBJ2-4; 11 nucleotides line up with TRBD2. CDR3 length: 14 amino acids. CDR1 LNHDA and CDR2 SQIVND come from the germline V gene (reference sequence). Unmatched junction bases numbered 3, after V lost 7 bases and J lost 4 bases.

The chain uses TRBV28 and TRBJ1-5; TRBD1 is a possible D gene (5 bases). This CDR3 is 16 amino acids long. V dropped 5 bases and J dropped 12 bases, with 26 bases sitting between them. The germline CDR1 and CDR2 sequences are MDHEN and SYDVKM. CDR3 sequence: CASSPSAGGGLGLQHF. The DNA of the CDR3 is TGTGCCAGCAGTCCCTCCGCCGGGGGGGGACTTGGGCTCCAGCATTTT.

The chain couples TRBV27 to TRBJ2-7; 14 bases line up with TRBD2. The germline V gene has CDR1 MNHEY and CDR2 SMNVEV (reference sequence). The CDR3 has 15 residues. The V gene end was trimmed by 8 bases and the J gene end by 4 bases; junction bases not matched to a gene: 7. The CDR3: CASGTSGGFPYEQYF. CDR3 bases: TGTGCCAGCGGGACTAGCGGGGGCTTCCCTTACGAGCAGTACTTC.

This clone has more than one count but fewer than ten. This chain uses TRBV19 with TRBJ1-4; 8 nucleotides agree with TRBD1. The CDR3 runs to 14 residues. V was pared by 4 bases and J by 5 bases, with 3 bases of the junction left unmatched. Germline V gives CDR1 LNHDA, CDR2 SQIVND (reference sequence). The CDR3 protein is CASSNRGRNEKLFF. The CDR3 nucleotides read TGTGCCAGTAGTAACAGGGGGAGGAATGAAAAACTGTTTTTT.

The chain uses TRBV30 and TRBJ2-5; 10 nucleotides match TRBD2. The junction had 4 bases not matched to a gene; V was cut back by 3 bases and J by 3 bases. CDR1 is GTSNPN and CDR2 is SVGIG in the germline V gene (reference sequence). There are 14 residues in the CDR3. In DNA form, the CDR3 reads TGTGCCTGGAGCCCAGGGACTAGCGAAGAGACCCAGTACTTC. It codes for CAWSPGTSEETQYF.

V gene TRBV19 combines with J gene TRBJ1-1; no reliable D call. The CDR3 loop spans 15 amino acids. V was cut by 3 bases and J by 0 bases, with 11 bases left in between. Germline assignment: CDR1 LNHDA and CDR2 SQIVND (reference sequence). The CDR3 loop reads CASSISITLNTEAFF. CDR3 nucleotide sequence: TGTGCCAGTAGTATCTCAATAACTCTGAACACTGAAGCTTTCTTT.

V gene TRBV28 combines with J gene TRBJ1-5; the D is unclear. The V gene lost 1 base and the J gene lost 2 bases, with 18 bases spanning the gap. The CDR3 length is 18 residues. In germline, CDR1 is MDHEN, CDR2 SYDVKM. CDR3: CASSLLYGMFSGNQPQHF. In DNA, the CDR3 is TGTGCCAGCAGTTTATTGTACGGTATGTTCAGCGGCAATCAGCCCCAGCATTTT.

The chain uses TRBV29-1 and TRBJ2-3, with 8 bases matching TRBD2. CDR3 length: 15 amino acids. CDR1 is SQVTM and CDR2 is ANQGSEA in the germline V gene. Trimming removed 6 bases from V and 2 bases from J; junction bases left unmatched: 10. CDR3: CSVGRGGSFTDTQYF. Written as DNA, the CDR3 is TGCAGCGTCGGGAGGGGGGGCAGTTTCACAGATACGCAGTATTTT.

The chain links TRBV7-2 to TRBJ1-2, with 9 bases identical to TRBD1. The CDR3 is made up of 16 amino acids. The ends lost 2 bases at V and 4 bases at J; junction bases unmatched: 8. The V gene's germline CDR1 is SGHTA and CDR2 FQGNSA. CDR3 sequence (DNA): TGTGCCAGCAGCTTATACGCGGGACAGGGTGTCTATGGCTACACCTTC. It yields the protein CASSLYAGQGVYGYTF.

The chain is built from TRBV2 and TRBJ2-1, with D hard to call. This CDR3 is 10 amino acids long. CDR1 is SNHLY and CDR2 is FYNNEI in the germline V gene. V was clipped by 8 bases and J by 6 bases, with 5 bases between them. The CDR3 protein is CASRVNEQFF. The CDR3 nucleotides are TGTGCCAGCCGGGTCAATGAGCAGTTCTTC. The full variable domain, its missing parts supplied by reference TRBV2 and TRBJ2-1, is EPEVTQTPSHQVTQMGQEVILRCVPISNHLYFYWYRQILGQKVEFLVSFYNNEISEKSEIFDDQFSVERPDGSNFTLKIRSTKLEDSAMYFCASRVNEQFFGPGTRLTVL.

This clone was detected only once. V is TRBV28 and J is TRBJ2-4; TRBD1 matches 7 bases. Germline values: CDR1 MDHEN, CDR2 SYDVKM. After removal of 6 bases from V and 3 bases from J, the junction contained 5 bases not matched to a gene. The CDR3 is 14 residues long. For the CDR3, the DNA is TGTGCCAGCAGGACAGGGATGGGCAAAAACATTCAGTACTTC. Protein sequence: CASRTGMGKNIQYF.

CDR3 sequence reads: CASSQSGGQASYNEQFF. For the CDR3, the DNA is TGCGCCAGCAGTCAATCGGGGGGACAGGCCTCCTACAATGAGCAGTTCTTC. The chain is built from TRBV23-1 and TRBJ2-1, with 8 bases that match TRBD1. TRBV23-1 is an open reading frame whose function is uncertain. The CDR3 totals 17 residues. With V trimmed by 0 bases and J by 0 bases, 4 bases remained unmatched.

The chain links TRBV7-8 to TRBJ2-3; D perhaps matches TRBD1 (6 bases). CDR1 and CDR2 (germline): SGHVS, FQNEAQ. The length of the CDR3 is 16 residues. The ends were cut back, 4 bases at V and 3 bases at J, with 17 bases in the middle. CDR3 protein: CASSWTGGGRTDTQYF. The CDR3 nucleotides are TGTGCCAGCAGCTGGACGGGTGGGGGCAGGACAGATACGCAGTATTTT.

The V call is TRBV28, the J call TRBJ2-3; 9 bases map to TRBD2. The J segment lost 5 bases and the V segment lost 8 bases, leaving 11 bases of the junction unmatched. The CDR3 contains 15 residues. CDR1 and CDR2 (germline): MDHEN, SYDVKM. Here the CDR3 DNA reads TGTGCCAGCGTCCCGTTAGCGGGAGTGGGAGATACGCAGTATTTT. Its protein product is CASVPLAGVGDTQYF.

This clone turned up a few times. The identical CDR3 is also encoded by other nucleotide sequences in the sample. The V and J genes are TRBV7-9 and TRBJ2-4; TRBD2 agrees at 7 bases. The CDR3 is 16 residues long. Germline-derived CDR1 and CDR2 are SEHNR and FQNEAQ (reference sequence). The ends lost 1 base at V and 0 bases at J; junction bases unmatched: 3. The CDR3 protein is CASSLGGEGAKNIQYF. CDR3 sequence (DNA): TGTGCCAGCAGCTTAGGAGGGGAGGGAGCCAAAAACATTCAGTACTTC.

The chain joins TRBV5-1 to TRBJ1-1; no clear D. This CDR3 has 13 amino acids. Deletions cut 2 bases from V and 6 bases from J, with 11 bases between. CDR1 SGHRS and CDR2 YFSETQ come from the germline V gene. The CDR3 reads CASSFNPPAEAFF. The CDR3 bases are TGCGCCAGCAGCTTTAACCCCCCGGCTGAAGCTTTCTTT.